The rows below give T cell receptor beta chains drawn from one sample of a study of Ad26.COV2.S vaccination and SARS-CoV-2 variants. Only in-frame clones appear in the TCRdb table, and some are missing; sequencing was by immunoSEQ multiplex PCR. The sample gives 440,000 or so clones, 92% of which show up once; over 1.5% is in the top ten. Sequencing used peripheral blood, obtained in a trial of Ad26.COV2.S vaccine versus placebo. The source of these receptors is a person aged 18 to 59 who received the Ad26.COV2.S COVID-19 vaccine or a placebo. Both conserved end residues are part of each CDR3. The D gene is left open where the match is weak. The size entry is marked missing in some rows and otherwise reads once, few, many or a size class.

CDR3: CASSQLQTPYGYTF; DNA: TGTGCCAGCAGCCAACTTCAGACCCCCTATGGCTACACCTTC; size: NA; D: NA; V: TRBV14; J: TRBJ1-2
CDR3: CASSPLTYSYEQYF; DNA: TGTGCCAGCAGCCCTCTCACCTACTCCTACGAGCAGTACTTC; size: NA; D: NA; V: TRBV7-2; J: TRBJ2-7
CDR3: CASSQDPDRGRNTIYF; DNA: TGCGCCAGCAGCCAAGATCCAGACAGGGGAAGAAACACCATATATTTT; size: NA; D: TRBD1; V: TRBV4-1; J: TRBJ1-3
CDR3: CASSYGIWNYNSPLHF; DNA: TGTGCCAGCAGTTATGGCATTTGGAACTATAATTCACCCCTCCACTTT; size: NA; D: NA; V: TRBV28; J: TRBJ1-6
CDR3: CASSKQGYPSGYDNEQFF; DNA: TGTGCCAGTAGTAAACAGGGATACCCAAGCGGATACGACAATGAGCAGTTCTTC; size: NA; D: NA; V: TRBV19; J: TRBJ2-1
CDR3: CASSHLLGRIYGYTF; DNA: TGTGCCAGCAGCCACTTACTTGGCCGGATCTATGGCTACACCTTC; size: once; D: NA; V: TRBV3-1/TRBV3-2; J: TRBJ1-2
CDR3: CSVEPSGQGPAGELFF; DNA: TGCAGCGTTGAACCCTCGGGACAGGGACCAGCCGGGGAGCTGTTTTTT; size: NA; D: TRBD1; V: TRBV29-1; J: TRBJ2-2
CDR3: CATRPGQGSKQPQHF; DNA: TGTGCCACCAGACCGGGACAGGGGTCTAAGCAGCCCCAGCATTTT; size: NA; D: TRBD1; V: TRBV24-1; J: TRBJ1-5
CDR3: CASSPGYGQYF; DNA: TGTGCCAGCTCACCCGGATACGGGCAGTACTTC; size: NA; D: NA; V: TRBV18; J: TRBJ2-7
CDR3: CASSPVPWPITYEQYF; DNA: TGTGCCAGCAGCCCCGTTCCCTGGCCCATAACTTACGAGCAGTACTTC; size: NA; D: NA; V: TRBV6-2/TRBV6-3; J: TRBJ2-7
CDR3: CASSSGPLAGGITDTQYF; DNA: TGTGCCAGCAGTTCCGGACCCTTAGCGGGGGGAATCACAGATACGCAGTATTTT; size: NA; D: TRBD2; V: TRBV7-9; J: TRBJ2-3
CDR3: CAISELGGTTSGNTIYF; DNA: TGTGCCATCAGTGAATTAGGGGGTACGACCTCTGGAAACACCATATATTTT; size: NA; D: NA; V: TRBV10-3; J: TRBJ1-3
CDR3: CAIRAPHEYGYTF; DNA: TGTGCCATCAGGGCCCCTCACGAGTATGGCTACACCTTC; size: NA; D: NA; V: TRBV10-3; J: TRBJ1-2
CDR3: CASTMSSSFPFGEQFF; DNA: TGTGCCAGCACCATGAGCTCTAGTTTTCCTTTTGGTGAGCAGTTCTTC; size: NA; D: NA; V: TRBV9; J: TRBJ2-1
CDR3: CASSLDTGGLLPQFF; DNA: TGTGCCAGCAGCTTAGACACAGGGGGTTTACTACCGCAGTTCTTC; size: NA; D: TRBD1; V: TRBV7-9; J: TRBJ2-1
CDR3: CASSYDPLSTDTQYF; DNA: TGTGCCAGCAGTTACGACCCTCTTAGCACAGATACGCAGTATTTT; size: once; D: NA; V: TRBV6-5; J: TRBJ2-3